This is a list of T cell receptor beta chains from one sample in a study of Ad26.COV2.S vaccination and SARS-CoV-2 variants. Clones were sequenced by immunoSEQ multiplex PCR, and TCRdb holds only the in-frame ones, with some missing. The table includes roughly 300,000 clones, about 88% detected once. The sequences come from peripheral blood, collected in a trial of Ad26.COV2.S vaccine versus placebo. The receptor set was obtained from a person between 18 and 65 years old who received the Ad26.COV2.S COVID-19 vaccine or a placebo. Each CDR3 is given without its conserved first and last residue. Fields, in order: clone size, V gene, J gene, CDR3 protein. Expanded clones get a size class; other rows say once, few or many, or leave the size out.

NA	TRBV29-1	TRBJ2-3	SALRAGGTDTQY
NA	TRBV27	TRBJ1-2	ASSFRDRTINYGYT
NA	TRBV28	TRBJ1-2	ASSPPPHRSRGYT
NA	TRBV18	TRBJ1-1	ASSPITGHSEAF
NA	TRBV12-3/TRBV12-4	TRBJ2-2	ASIISRTGELF
NA	TRBV4-1	TRBJ1-5	ASSQELSTVGGQPQH
few	TRBV9	TRBJ2-6	ASSVQSSGANVLT
NA	TRBV12-3/TRBV12-4	TRBJ1-5	ASVFGNQPQH
NA	TRBV7-9	TRBJ1-2	ASSQGTGNYGYT
NA	TRBV28	TRBJ1-1	ASSESREAF
NA	TRBV28	TRBJ1-5	ASSSHALH
NA	TRBV18	TRBJ1-2	ASSQGLDIGYT
NA	TRBV19	TRBJ2-7	ASSTAASYEQY
once	TRBV11-2	TRBJ2-2	ASSFQGSGELF
NA	TRBV4-3	TRBJ1-2	ASSHRNYGYT
NA	TRBV11-3	TRBJ2-2	ASSLLGEGGTGELF
once	TRBV6-1	TRBJ1-5	ASSDGTGYQPQH
once	TRBV7-8	TRBJ1-5	ASSLGVGAGSNQPQH
NA	TRBV28	TRBJ2-7	ASSSIPPYEQY
NA	TRBV28	TRBJ2-1	ATERGSNEQF
NA	TRBV19	TRBJ1-5	ASSPFGQGAQPQH
NA	TRBV7-2	TRBJ1-2	ASSSRQIYGYT
NA	TRBV19	TRBJ1-5	ASSEGGRGFQPQH
NA	TRBV18	TRBJ1-1	ASSPQGTINTEAF
NA	TRBV2	TRBJ1-5	ASSDKVVLREGDQPQH
NA	TRBV28	TRBJ2-3	ASSQPGLAGRTDTQY
NA	TRBV7-2	TRBJ2-7	ASSLSRGTGEQY
NA	TRBV6-6	TRBJ2-5	ASRPAGQGQETQY
NA	TRBV5-4	TRBJ1-1	ASSRGQLTEAF
NA	TRBV6-4	TRBJ1-1	ASSSEAGSTEAF